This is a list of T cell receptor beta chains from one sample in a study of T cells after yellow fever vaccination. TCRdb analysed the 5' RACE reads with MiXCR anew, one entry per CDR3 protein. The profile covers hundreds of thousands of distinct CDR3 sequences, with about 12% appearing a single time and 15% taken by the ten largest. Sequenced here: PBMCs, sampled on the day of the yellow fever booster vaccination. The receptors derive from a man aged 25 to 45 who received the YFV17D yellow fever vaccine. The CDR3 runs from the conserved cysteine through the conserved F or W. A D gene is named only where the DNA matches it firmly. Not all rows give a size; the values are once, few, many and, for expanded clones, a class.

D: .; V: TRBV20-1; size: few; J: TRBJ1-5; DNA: TGCAGTGCTAGAGACAGGGGCGCCGGGGCCCAGCATTTT; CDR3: CSARDRGAGAQHF
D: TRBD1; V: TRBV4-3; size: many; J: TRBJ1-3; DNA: TGCGCCAGCAGCGAAACCGGGACAGGGCGTAACACCATATATTTT; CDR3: CASSETGTGRNTIYF
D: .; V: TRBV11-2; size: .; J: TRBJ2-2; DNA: TGTGCCAGCAGCTTAGCGACCTGGGTCTCCGGGGAGCTGTTTTTT; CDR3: CASSLATWVSGELFF
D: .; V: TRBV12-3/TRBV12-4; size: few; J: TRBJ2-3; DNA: TGTGCCAGCAGCCTTGGGAGACTGGGAGCGCAGTATTTT; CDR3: CASSLGRLGAQYF
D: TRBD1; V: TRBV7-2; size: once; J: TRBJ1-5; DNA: TGTGCCAGCAGCCCCGTTAGACAGGGGGCAGGTCAGCCCCAGCATTTT; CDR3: CASSPVRQGAGQPQHF
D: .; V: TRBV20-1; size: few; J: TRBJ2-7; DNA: TGCAGTGCTACGACAGTGGGGGGCCCCGAGCAGTACTTC; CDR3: CSATTVGGPEQYF
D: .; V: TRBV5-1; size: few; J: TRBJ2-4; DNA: TGCGCCAGCAGCTTGGTTGCGGGATTAGCCAAAAACATTCAGTACTTC; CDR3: CASSLVAGLAKNIQYF
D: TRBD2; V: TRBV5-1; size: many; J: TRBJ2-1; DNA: TGCGCCAGCAGCTACGATAGCGGGACACCTCTCAATGAGCAGTTCTTC; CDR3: CASSYDSGTPLNEQFF
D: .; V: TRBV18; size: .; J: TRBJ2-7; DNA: TGTGCCAGCTCACAGGACACAGCCCACGAGCAGTACTTC; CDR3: CASSQDTAHEQYF
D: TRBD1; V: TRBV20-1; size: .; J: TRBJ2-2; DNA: TGCAGTGCTAGCGGACAGGGGGCCGTCACCGGGGAGCTGTTTTTT; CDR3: CSASGQGAVTGELFF
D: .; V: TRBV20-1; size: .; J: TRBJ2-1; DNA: TGCAGTGCTAGTTATACAGACAATGAGCAGTTCTTC; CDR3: CSASYTDNEQFF
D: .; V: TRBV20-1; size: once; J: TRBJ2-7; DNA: TGCAGTGCTCTGAGGATCCGGTACGAGCAGTACTTC; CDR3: CSALRIRYEQYF
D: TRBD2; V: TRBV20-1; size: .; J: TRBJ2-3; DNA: TGCAGTGCTAGAGATGCACTAGCGCTAGATACGCAGTATTTT; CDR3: CSARDALALDTQYF
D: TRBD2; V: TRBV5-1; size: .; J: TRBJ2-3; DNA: TGCGCCAGCAGCTTGGAAGCGGGGGCCACAGATACGCAGTATTTT; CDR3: CASSLEAGATDTQYF